The 12 T cell receptor beta chains presented below share a single source sample, sequenced in a study of T cells expressing NK-cell markers. Each CDR3 protein gets one entry in TCRdb, which reprocessed the 5' RACE reads and gives no DNA. The table for this sample gives over 250,000 distinct CDR3 sequences. Material for sequencing was blood T cells: a sorted CD56 or NKG2C T cell subset, CD4+ or CD8+ T cells, or bulk PBMC T cells (not recorded which). All receptors derive from a woman aged 18-70 years in good health.

This sequence joins TRBV20-1 and TRBJ2-1; the D call of TRBD2 rests on TCRdb alone, since no DNA is present to check it. CDR1 and CDR2 (germline): DFQATT, SNEGSKA (reference sequence). This CDR3 is built from 15 residues. The CDR3 spells CSARDGLAGYNEQFF.

The J gene is TRBJ1-1, the V gene TRBV6-5. The germline V gene encodes CDR1 MNHEY and CDR2 SVGAGI. This CDR3 contains 15 residues. The CDR3 here is CASSYSLLGNTEAFF.

V and J are TRBV20-1 and TRBJ2-3. Germline V gene lookup returns CDR1 DFQATT and CDR2 SNEGSKA (reference sequence). CDR3 length: 12 amino acids. The CDR3 reads CSAYTPADTQYF.

This sequence joins TRBV12-3 or TRBV12-4 and TRBJ1-2. The CDR3 extends over 15 amino acids. The CDR3 is CASKPILPEDYGYTF.

This chain links TRBV5-1 with TRBJ2-1; TCRdb designates TRBD1, a call that cannot be tested without DNA. CDR1 is SGHRS, CDR2 YFSETQ, per germline. The CDR3 has 16 residues. This CDR3 reads CASSPRRDRAYNEQFF.

The chain combines TRBV7-3 with TRBJ1-4; the TCRdb call, TRBD1, lacks DNA for checking. The CDR3 covers 15 residues. CDR1 is SGHTA and CDR2 is FQGTGA in the germline V gene. CDR3 protein: CASSVGTGKSEKLFF. Full variable domain (missing parts from reference TRBV7-3 and TRBJ1-4): GAGVSQTPSNKVTEKGKYVELRCDPISGHTALYWYRQSLGQGPEFLIYFQGTGAADDSGLPNDRFFAVRPEGSVSTLKIQRTERGDSAVYLCASSVGTGKSEKLFFGSGTQLSVL.

V is TRBV18 and J is TRBJ2-4. The V gene's germline CDR1 is KGHSH and CDR2 LQKENI. CDR3 size: 16 residues. The CDR3 is CASSPPGRIMENIQYF.

The rearrangement joins TRBV9 to TRBJ1-1; there is no DNA to check the TCRdb D call of TRBD1. Per the germline V gene, CDR1 is SGDLS and CDR2 is YYNGEE. The CDR3 is made up of 16 amino acids. This CDR3 is CASSVGPGKGNTEAFF.

The chain links TRBV5-1 to TRBJ2-5; without DNA, the TCRdb call of TRBD2 cannot be checked. Germline CDR1 SGHRS, CDR2 YFSETQ. The CDR3 has 14 amino acids. The CDR3 protein is CASSLRSSEETQYF.

This CDR3 reads CASTPSGRYYEQYF. The gene calls are TRBV6-2 or TRBV6-3 and TRBJ2-7; TCRdb calls TRBD1, which cannot be checked without DNA. The germline V gene has CDR1 MNHEY and CDR2 SVGEGT. The CDR3 spans 14 residues.

V is TRBV4-1 and J is TRBJ1-2. This CDR3 has 12 residues. Germline CDR1 is MGHRA and CDR2 is YSYEKL. This CDR3 is CASSQVAGGYTF.

This chain connects TRBV20-1 to TRBJ2-1; without DNA, the TCRdb call of TRBD2 cannot be checked. Germline CDR1 DFQATT, CDR2 SNEGSKA (reference sequence). The CDR3 extends over 15 amino acids. CDR3 in amino acids: CSARVAGGPNNEQFF.